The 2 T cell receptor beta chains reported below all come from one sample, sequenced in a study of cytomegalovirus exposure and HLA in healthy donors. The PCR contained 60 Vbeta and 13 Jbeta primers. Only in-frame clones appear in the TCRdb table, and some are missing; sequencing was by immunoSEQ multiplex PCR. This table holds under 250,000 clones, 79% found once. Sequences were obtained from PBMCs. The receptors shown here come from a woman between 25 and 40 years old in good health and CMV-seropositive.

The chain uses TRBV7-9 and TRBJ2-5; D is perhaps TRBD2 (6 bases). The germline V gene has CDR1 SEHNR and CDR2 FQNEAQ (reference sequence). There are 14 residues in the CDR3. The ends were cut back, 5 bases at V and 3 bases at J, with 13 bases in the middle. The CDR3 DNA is TGTGCCAGCAGCCTGACTAGGGTGAAAGAGACCCAGTACTTC. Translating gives CASSLTRVKETQYF.

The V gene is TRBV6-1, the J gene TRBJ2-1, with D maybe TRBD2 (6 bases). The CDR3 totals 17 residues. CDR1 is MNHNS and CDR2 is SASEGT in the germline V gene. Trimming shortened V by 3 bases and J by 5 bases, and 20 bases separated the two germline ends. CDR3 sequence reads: CASSDPWGGRPDNEQFF. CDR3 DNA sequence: TGTGCCAGCAGTGACCCATGGGGAGGACGTCCGGACAATGAGCAGTTCTTC.